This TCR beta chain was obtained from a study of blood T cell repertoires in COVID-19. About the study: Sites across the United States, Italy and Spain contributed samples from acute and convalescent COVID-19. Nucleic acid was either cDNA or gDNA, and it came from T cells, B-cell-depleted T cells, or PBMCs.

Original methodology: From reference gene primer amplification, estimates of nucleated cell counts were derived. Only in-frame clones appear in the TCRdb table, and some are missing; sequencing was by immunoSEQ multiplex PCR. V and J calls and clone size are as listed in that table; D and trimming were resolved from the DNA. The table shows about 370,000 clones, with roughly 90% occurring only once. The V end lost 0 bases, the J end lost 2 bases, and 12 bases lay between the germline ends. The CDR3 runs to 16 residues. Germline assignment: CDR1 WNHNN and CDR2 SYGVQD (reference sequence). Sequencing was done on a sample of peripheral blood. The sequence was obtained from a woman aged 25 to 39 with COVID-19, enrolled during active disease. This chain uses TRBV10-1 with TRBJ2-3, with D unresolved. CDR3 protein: CASSESAALDTDTQYF. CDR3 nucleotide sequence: TGCGCCAGCAGTGAGTCGGCGGCACTTGACACAGATACGCAGTATTTT.